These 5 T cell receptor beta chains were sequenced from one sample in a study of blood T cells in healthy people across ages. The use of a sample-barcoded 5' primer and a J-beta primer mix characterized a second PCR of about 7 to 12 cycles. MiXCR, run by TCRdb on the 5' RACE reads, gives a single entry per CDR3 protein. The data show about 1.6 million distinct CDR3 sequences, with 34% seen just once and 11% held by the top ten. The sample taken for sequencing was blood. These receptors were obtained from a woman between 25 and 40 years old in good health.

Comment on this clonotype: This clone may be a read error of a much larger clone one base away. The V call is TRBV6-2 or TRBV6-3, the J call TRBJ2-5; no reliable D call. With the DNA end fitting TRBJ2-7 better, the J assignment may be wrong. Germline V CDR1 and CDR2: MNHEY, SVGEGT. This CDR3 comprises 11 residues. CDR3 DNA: TGTGCCAGCAGAGACTGGGGCGAGCAGTACTTC. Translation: CASRDWGEQYF.

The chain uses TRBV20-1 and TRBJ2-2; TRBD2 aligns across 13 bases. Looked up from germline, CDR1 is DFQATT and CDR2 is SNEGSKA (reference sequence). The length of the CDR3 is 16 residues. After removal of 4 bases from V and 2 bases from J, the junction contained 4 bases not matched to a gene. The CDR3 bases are TGCAGTGCTACAGGACTAGCGGGAGTAAACACCGGGGAGCTGTTTTTT. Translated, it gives CSATGLAGVNTGELFF.

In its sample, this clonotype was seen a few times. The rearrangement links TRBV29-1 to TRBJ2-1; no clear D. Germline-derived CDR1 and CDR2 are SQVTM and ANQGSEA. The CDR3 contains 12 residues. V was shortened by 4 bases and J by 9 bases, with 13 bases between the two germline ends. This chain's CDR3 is CSVGRTSPEQFF. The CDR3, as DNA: TGCAGCGTTGGGCGGACGTCACCTGAGCAGTTCTTC.

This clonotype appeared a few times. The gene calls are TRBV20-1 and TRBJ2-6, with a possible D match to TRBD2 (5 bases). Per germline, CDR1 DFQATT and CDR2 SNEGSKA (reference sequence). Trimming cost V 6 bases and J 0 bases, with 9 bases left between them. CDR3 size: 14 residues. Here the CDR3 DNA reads TGCAGTGCCACCCGGGACTCTGGGGCCAACGTCCTGACTTTC. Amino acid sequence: CSATRDSGANVLTF.

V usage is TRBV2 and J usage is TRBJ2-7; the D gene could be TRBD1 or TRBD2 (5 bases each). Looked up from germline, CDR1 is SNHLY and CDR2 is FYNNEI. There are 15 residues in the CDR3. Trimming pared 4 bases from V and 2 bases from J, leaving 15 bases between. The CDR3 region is CASSGRGGMTYEQYF. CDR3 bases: TGTGCCAGCAGTGGTCGTGGGGGAATGACCTACGAGCAGTACTTC.